This passage covers 21 T cell receptor beta chains from one sample sequenced in a study of OX40 agonist ivuxolimab in advanced cancers. TCRdb's copy holds only in-frame clones and misses some; the assay was immunoSEQ multiplex PCR. Of some 19,000 clones in the sample, nearly 70% were seen once. Sequenced material: CD4+ or CD8+ T cells sorted from blood, taken in a trial of the OX40 agonist ivuxolimab. These receptors came from an adult with an advanced solid tumor such as melanoma, head and neck, liver or kidney cancer.

V usage is TRBV7-2 and J usage is TRBJ1-2; D remains unclear. The CDR3 totals 14 residues. Germline CDR1 is SGHTA and CDR2 is FQGNSA. V lost 0 bases and J 7 bases, leaving 12 bases between the germline ends. The CDR3 sequence: CASSLAAGAAGYTF. CDR3 bases: TGTGCCAGCAGCTTAGCTGCGGGAGCGGCTGGCTACACCTTC.

CDR3 sequence (DNA): TGTGCCAGCAGCCAAGAGGCGACCTCCTACGAGCAGTACTTC. This encodes CASSQEATSYEQYF. The chain links TRBV6-4 to TRBJ2-7; D remains unclear. Looked up from germline, CDR1 is MRHNA and CDR2 is SNTAGT. V was clipped by 6 bases and J by 0 bases, with 12 bases between them. CDR3 length: 14 residues.

The rearrangement uses TRBV6-5 and TRBJ1-2; D not certain. This CDR3 has 15 amino acids. From germline, CDR1 is MNHEY and CDR2 SVGAGI. Trimming shortened V by 0 bases and J by 6 bases, and 14 bases separated the two germline ends. The CDR3 loop is CASSYSSLDRDGYTF. Here the CDR3 DNA reads TGTGCCAGCAGTTACTCCAGCCTGGATCGGGATGGCTACACCTTC.

V and J are TRBV5-4 and TRBJ2-1; a weak D match, TRBD2 (5 bases). Per germline, CDR1 SGHNT and CDR2 YYREEE (reference sequence). Deletions cut 2 bases from V and 6 bases from J, with 9 bases between. The CDR3 runs to 13 residues. CDR3 sequence reads: CASSFGVTNEQFF. CDR3 DNA: TGTGCCAGCAGCTTCGGGGTCACCAATGAGCAGTTCTTC.

The chain couples TRBV6-6 to TRBJ2-1; 12 bases are shared with TRBD2. This CDR3 spans 15 amino acids. The germline gives CDR1 MNHNY, CDR2 SVGAGI (reference sequence). V lost 6 bases, J lost 5 bases, and 5 bases stayed unmatched. CDR3 coding DNA: TGTGCCAGCAGACCTCTAGCGGGGGGGAACAATGAGCAGTTCTTC. Amino acid sequence: CASRPLAGGNNEQFF.

This chain uses TRBV9 with TRBJ2-1; TRBD1 agrees at 12 bases. CDR3 length: 14 residues. J lost 8 bases, V lost 4 bases, and 4 bases had no gene match. Germline-derived CDR1 and CDR2 are SGDLS and YYNGEE. The CDR3 nucleotides are TGTGCCAGCAGCCCGGGACAGGGGGCTGATGAGCAGTTCTTC. This sequence encodes CASSPGQGADEQFF.

The V call is TRBV7-9, the J call TRBJ1-4; no clear D gene. CDR1 is SEHNR, CDR2 FQNEAQ, per germline (reference sequence). This CDR3 region has 14 residues. The V end was cut by 5 bases, the J end by 7 bases, with 14 bases between. CDR3 in amino acids: CASSEGLYAEKLFF. The CDR3 coding sequence is TGTGCCAGCAGCGAAGGGTTATACGCTGAAAAACTGTTTTTT.

The sample holds a few counts of this clone. The chain couples TRBV19 to TRBJ2-1, with D possibly being TRBD2 (6 bases). The CDR3 is 15 amino acids. Trimming removed 0 bases at V and 4 bases at J, with 10 bases between. Looked up from germline, CDR1 is LNHDA and CDR2 is SQIVND (reference sequence). CDR3 DNA sequence: TGTGCCAGTAGTATAGATCGGCGGGGATACAATGAGCAGTTCTTC. This translates into CASSIDRRGYNEQFF.

This chain links TRBV7-6 with TRBJ2-7, with D perhaps TRBD1 (6 bases). Trimming pared 1 base from V and 2 bases from J, leaving 6 bases between. Germline lookup yields CDR1 SGHVS and CDR2 FNYEAQ. The CDR3 is made up of 13 amino acids. This CDR3 is CASSLDRAYEQYF. Written as DNA, the CDR3 is TGTGCCAGCAGCTTAGACAGGGCCTACGAGCAGTACTTC.

The chain has TRBV4-1 and TRBJ2-3, with D possibly TRBD1 on 5 matching bases. Trimming stripped 0 bases from V and 6 bases from J, with 16 bases between. The CDR3 has 16 residues. CDR1 is MGHRA, CDR2 YSYEKL, per germline. The CDR3 spells CASSQEGIQGYDTQYF. CDR3 bases: TGCGCCAGCAGCCAAGAAGGTATTCAGGGCTACGATACGCAGTATTTT.

The V gene is TRBV7-9, the J gene TRBJ2-5, with a weak D call TRBD1 (5 bases). The end of the DNA fits TRBJ2-7 better, so the J call may be wrong. Germline values: CDR1 SEHNR, CDR2 FQNEAQ (reference sequence). CDR3 length equals 15 residues. This chain's CDR3 is CASSDQGSSTYEQYF. CDR3 bases: TGTGCCAGCAGCGATCAGGGTAGTTCGACCTACGAGCAGTACTTC.

Sample share makes this clone medium-sized. The chain combines TRBV10-3 with TRBJ2-7; D perhaps matches TRBD1 (5 bases). Trimming took off 4 bases at V and 2 bases at J, with 9 bases between the two ends. In germline, CDR1 is ENHRY, CDR2 SYGVKD. This CDR3 is built from 13 residues. The CDR3 loop reads CAISVQGTYEQYF. In DNA form, the CDR3 reads TGTGCCATCAGTGTGCAGGGAACCTACGAGCAGTACTTC.

The chain carries TRBV29-1 and TRBJ2-7, with D perhaps matching TRBD2 (5 bases). Looked up from germline, CDR1 is SQVTM and CDR2 is ANQGSEA. V was shortened by 6 bases and J by 3 bases, with 15 bases between the two germline ends. This CDR3 contains 13 residues. CDR3 in DNA: TGCAGCGTAGGTTGGAGCGGAGGCTACGAGCAGTACTTC. It yields the protein CSVGWSGGYEQYF.

The chain links TRBV7-9 to TRBJ2-7; weak D call: TRBD1 (6 bases). Germline CDR1 and CDR2: SEHNR and FQNEAQ (reference sequence). Trimming removed 2 bases from V and 4 bases from J, with 18 bases in between. This CDR3 region has 16 residues. The CDR3 DNA follows: TGTGCCAGCAGCTTACAGGGGCCTTATGCCCTATACGAGCAGTACTTC. It translates to CASSLQGPYALYEQYF.

As regards this clone: A junction end diverges from the germline sequence, so it may reflect a read error. This chain connects TRBV5-4 to TRBJ1-1; D gene ambiguous. Germline assignment: CDR1 SGHNT and CDR2 YYREEE (reference sequence). This CDR3 has 14 amino acids. The chain's CDR3 is CASSQRKENTEAFF. CDR3 nucleotides: TGCGCCAGCAGCCAAAGGAAAGAGAACACTGAAGCTTTCTTT.

The chain joins TRBV6-6 to TRBJ1-2, with D unresolved. This CDR3 contains 13 residues. CDR1 MNHNY and CDR2 SVGAGI come from the germline V gene (reference sequence). V lost 0 bases and J lost 4, with 6 bases in between. The CDR3 loop is CASSYSSFYGYTF. In DNA form, the CDR3 reads TGTGCCAGCAGTTACTCCTCCTTCTATGGCTACACCTTC.

This CDR3 reads CASSIKGLGTEAFF. DNA of the CDR3: TGTGCCAGTAGTATAAAGGGGCTAGGGACTGAAGCTTTCTTT. The chain recombines TRBV19 with TRBJ1-1, with a tentative D call TRBD1 (5 bases). The CDR3 consists of 14 residues. Germline CDR1 reads LNHDA; CDR2 reads SQIVND (reference sequence). V was pared by 2 bases and J by 5 bases, with 12 bases between.

J is TRBJ1-2 and V is TRBV29-1; D call uncertain. This CDR3 is built from 14 residues. Germline V gene sequence: CDR1 SQVTM, CDR2 ANQGSEA. The V and J ends lost 1 base and 0 bases respectively, with 9 bases between them. The CDR3: CSVEGIEPNYGYTF. The CDR3 DNA reads as TGCAGCGTTGAAGGCATCGAGCCTAACTATGGCTACACCTTC.

The V and J genes are TRBV28 and TRBJ1-3, with D perhaps TRBD1 (5 bases). CDR3 length: 16 amino acids. The ends were cut back, 5 bases at V and 0 bases at J, with 14 bases in the middle. From germline, CDR1 is MDHEN and CDR2 SYDVKM. As DNA, the CDR3 is TGTGCCAGCAGTGGGGGGTCACCAGGCTCTGGAAACACCATATATTTT. Translating it yields CASSGGSPGSGNTIYF.

This chain uses TRBV5-1 with TRBJ2-7; D is undetermined. The CDR3 contains 13 residues. Trimming removed 0 bases from V and 3 bases from J, with 7 bases in between. The V gene's germline CDR1 is SGHRS and CDR2 YFSETQ. Here the CDR3 DNA reads TGCGCCAGCAGCTTGGGGGTCAGCTACGAGCAGTACTTC. As protein: CASSLGVSYEQYF.

The rearrangement links TRBV18 to TRBJ2-1; TRBD2 matches at 8 bases. The V segment lost 0 bases and the J segment 5 bases; nucleotides outside the gene matches: 6. CDR1 is KGHSH, CDR2 LQKENI, per germline. The CDR3 spans 16 residues. CDR3 sequence (DNA): TGTGCCAGCTCACCACCGGAAACGGGGGGGGACAATGAGCAGTTCTTC. Amino acid sequence: CASSPPETGGDNEQFF.